These 11 T cell receptor beta chains were all obtained from the same sample, sequenced in a study of blood T cells in healthy people across ages. A sample-barcoded 5' primer and a J-beta primer mix were used in a second PCR of about 7 to 11 cycles. TCRdb re-derived calls from the 5' RACE reads in MiXCR, one entry per CDR3 protein. Of about 1 million distinct CDR3 sequences in the sample, under 45% are singletons; the top ten hold about 19%. The sequenced material came from blood. Every receptor here comes from a woman aged 60 to 75 in good health.

The rearrangement uses TRBV2 and TRBJ2-7, with 7 positions matching TRBD2. With V trimmed by 9 bases and J by 6 bases, 2 bases remained unmatched. CDR1 SNHLY and CDR2 FYNNEI come from the germline V gene. CDR3 length: 10 amino acids. CDR3 amino acids: CASVAGEQYF. CDR3 bases: TGTGCCAGTGTAGCGGGCGAGCAGTACTTC.

The chain recombines TRBV25-1 with TRBJ2-7; unclear D gene. This CDR3 spans 13 amino acids. The germline V and J ends were trimmed by 1 base and 2 bases, with 6 bases remaining between them. CDR1 MGHDK and CDR2 SYGVNS come from the germline V gene. This CDR3 is CASSESDTYEQYF. CDR3 coding DNA: TGTGCCAGCAGTGAATCCGACACCTACGAGCAGTACTTC.

With respect to this clonotype: Germline and junction disagree at one end, which may indicate a read error. This sequence joins TRBV6-6 and TRBJ2-7; TRBD1 agrees at 9 bases. The CDR3 spans 16 residues. Germline V CDR1 and CDR2: MNHNY, SVGAGI (reference sequence). The CDR3 region is CASSYWDRARSFEQYF. The CDR3 coding sequence is TGTGCCAGCAGTTACTGGGACAGGGCACGCTCCTTCGAGCAGTACTTC.

The chain combines TRBV4-1 with TRBJ1-6; D remains unclear. Per germline, CDR1 MGHRA and CDR2 YSYEKL. V dropped 0 bases and J dropped 13 bases, with 19 bases sitting between them. This CDR3 is 16 amino acids long. The CDR3 region is CASSQEPGRPEGPLHF. The CDR3, as DNA: TGCGCCAGCAGCCAAGAGCCGGGTCGTCCCGAGGGTCCCCTCCACTTT.

The J gene is TRBJ2-7, the V gene TRBV5-6; D is possibly TRBD2 (6 bases). The V end was cut by 7 bases, the J end by 3 bases, with 17 bases between. Per the germline V gene, CDR1 is SGHDT and CDR2 is YYEEEE. The CDR3 covers 14 residues. The CDR3 DNA reads TGTGCCAGCGAAAACCGGGACTCTTACTACGAGCAGTACTTC. It translates to CASENRDSYYEQYF.

This chain links TRBV6-4 with TRBJ2-7; unclear D gene. There are 13 residues in the CDR3. The germline V and J ends were trimmed by 5 bases and 5 bases, with 13 bases remaining between them. The germline V gene encodes CDR1 MRHNA and CDR2 SNTAGT. Written as DNA, the CDR3 is TGTGCCAGCAGTATAGGCCCGAATAACGAGCAGTACTTC. This encodes CASSIGPNNEQYF.

This clonotype showed up just once. The chain combines TRBV7-3 with TRBJ2-1; 8 positions agree with TRBD2. The last part of the DNA fits TRBJ2-7 better; the J call may be wrong. CDR3 size: 15 residues. Germline V CDR1 and CDR2: SGHTA, FQGTGA. CDR3 DNA sequence: TGTGCCAGCAGCGACACTAGCGGACGCTACAATGAGCAGTACTTC. Encoded protein: CASSDTSGRYNEQYF.

The chain carries TRBV3-1 and TRBJ2-7, with 8 bases fitting TRBD2. The V gene end was trimmed by 6 bases and the J gene end by 0 bases; junction bases not matched to a gene: 7. Germline V gene sequence: CDR1 LGHDT, CDR2 YNNKEL (reference sequence). The CDR3 sequence is 15 residues long. CDR3 loop: CASRRTSGASYEQYF. CDR3 bases: TGTGCCAGCAGACGTACTAGCGGCGCCTCCTACGAGCAGTACTTC.

The chain combines TRBV6-6 with TRBJ2-5; D remains unclear. CDR3 size: 13 residues. Per the germline V gene, CDR1 is MNHNY and CDR2 is SVGAGI (reference sequence). V was shortened by 8 bases and J by 1 base, with 11 bases between the two germline ends. CDR3 bases: TGTGCCAGCTCTATCTTCTCCCAAGAGACCCAGTACTTC. This codes for CASSIFSQETQYF.

This clonotype came up a few times. The gene calls are TRBV7-2 and TRBJ2-1; 7 bases map to TRBD2. Germline V gene sequence: CDR1 SGHTA, CDR2 FQGNSA. Trimming cost V 2 bases and J 3 bases; bases outside gene matches: 7. The CDR3 spans 16 residues. This chain's CDR3 is CASSLQAAGYYNEQFF. The CDR3 nucleotides are TGTGCCAGCAGCTTACAGGCAGCGGGATACTACAATGAGCAGTTCTTC.

Here the CDR3 reads CASSFAWDRGLHEQYF. DNA of the CDR3: TGTGCCAGCAGTTTTGCTTGGGACAGGGGGCTTCACGAGCAGTACTTC. The chain recombines TRBV28 with TRBJ2-7; 12 bases match TRBD1. This CDR3 region has 16 residues. Germline values: CDR1 MDHEN, CDR2 SYDVKM. V lost 3 bases, J lost 5 bases, and 8 bases stayed unmatched.